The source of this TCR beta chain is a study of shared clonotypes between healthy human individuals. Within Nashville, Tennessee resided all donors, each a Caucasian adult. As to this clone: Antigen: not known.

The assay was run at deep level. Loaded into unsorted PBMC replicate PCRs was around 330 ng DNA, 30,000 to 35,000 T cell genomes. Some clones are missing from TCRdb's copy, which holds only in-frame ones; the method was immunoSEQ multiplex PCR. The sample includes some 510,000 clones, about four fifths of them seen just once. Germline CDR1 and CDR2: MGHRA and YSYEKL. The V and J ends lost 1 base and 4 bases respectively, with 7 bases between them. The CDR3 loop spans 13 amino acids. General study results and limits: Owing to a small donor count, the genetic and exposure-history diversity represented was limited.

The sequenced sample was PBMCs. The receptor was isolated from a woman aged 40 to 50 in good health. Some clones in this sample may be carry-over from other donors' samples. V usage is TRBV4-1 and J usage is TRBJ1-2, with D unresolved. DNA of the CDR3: TGCGCCAGCAGCCAAGGACACCCCTATGGCTACACCTTC. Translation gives CASSQGHPYGYTF.